Reported below is one T cell receptor (beta chain). Its antigen is not identified. A v3.0 immunoSEQ assay was performed at survey level. TCRdb's copy holds only in-frame clones and misses some; the assay was immunoSEQ multiplex PCR. The data contain thousands of clones, about 83% of them singletons. This entry is derived from a study of long-term antiretroviral therapy in people with HIV. Study outcomes and limitations: Upon ART, diversity increased but remained lower than transplant donor controls.

V was shortened by 4 bases and J by 4 bases, with 14 bases between the two germline ends. The CDR3 runs 14 residues. From germline, CDR1 is SGDLS and CDR2 YYNGEE. Source: unsorted PBMCs, taken 0.3 years before starting antiretroviral therapy. The gene calls are TRBV9 and TRBJ1-1, with no clear D. The receptor was isolated from a man younger than 45 with HIV. As DNA, the CDR3 is TGTGCCAGCAGCCCCCCTGACGGATTCACTGAAGCTTTCTTT. Translated: CASSPPDGFTEAFF.